This T cell receptor beta chain was documented in a study of cytomegalovirus exposure and HLA in healthy donors. Study-wide findings and caveats: Overall, approximately 180 TCR beta chains were annotated as cytomegalovirus-associated. An Asian-associated ancestry cluster reportedly showed fewer N-insertions than the roughly 700-donor mean in a later analysis.

It was with 60 Vbeta and 13 Jbeta primers that the PCR ran. Generated by immunoSEQ multiplex PCR, the TCRdb table keeps only in-frame clones and is missing some. The sample yields approximately 140,000 clones, nearly 85% seen once. To note about this clone: As yet, its antigen is unknown.

This CDR3 is built from 13 residues. The V gene's germline CDR1 is MNHEY and CDR2 SVGAGI. The J segment lost 18 bases and the V segment lost 6 bases, leaving 12 bases of the junction unmatched. This TCR was sampled from a boy aged 5 to 17 in good health and CMV-seronegative. V is TRBV6-5 and J is TRBJ1-6; 9 nucleotides match TRBD1. Sequencing was performed on PBMCs. Here the CDR3 reads CASSRGGTGHHHF. The DNA of the CDR3 is TGTGCCAGCAGCCGGGGGGGGACAGGGCACCACCACTTT.